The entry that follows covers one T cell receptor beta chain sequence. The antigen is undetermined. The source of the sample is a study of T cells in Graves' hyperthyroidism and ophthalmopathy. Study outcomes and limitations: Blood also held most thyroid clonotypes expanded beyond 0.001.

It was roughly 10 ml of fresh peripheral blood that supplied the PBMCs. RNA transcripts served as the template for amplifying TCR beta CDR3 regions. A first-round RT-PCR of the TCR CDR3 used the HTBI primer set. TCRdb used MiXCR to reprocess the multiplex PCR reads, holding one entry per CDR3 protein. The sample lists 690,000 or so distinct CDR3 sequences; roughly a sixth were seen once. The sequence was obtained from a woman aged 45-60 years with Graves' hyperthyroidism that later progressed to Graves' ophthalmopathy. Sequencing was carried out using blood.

As DNA, the CDR3 is TGTGCCAGCAGCTTTCCAATTCAGGGAAGTACGTACACTGAAGCTTTCTTT. Translated: CASSFPIQGSTYTEAFF. The gene calls are TRBV11-2 and TRBJ1-1, with D possibly being TRBD1 (5 bases). The V gene lost 3 bases and the J gene lost 3 bases, with 20 bases spanning the gap. This CDR3 contains 17 residues. Germline loops: CDR1 SGHAT, CDR2 FQNNGV.